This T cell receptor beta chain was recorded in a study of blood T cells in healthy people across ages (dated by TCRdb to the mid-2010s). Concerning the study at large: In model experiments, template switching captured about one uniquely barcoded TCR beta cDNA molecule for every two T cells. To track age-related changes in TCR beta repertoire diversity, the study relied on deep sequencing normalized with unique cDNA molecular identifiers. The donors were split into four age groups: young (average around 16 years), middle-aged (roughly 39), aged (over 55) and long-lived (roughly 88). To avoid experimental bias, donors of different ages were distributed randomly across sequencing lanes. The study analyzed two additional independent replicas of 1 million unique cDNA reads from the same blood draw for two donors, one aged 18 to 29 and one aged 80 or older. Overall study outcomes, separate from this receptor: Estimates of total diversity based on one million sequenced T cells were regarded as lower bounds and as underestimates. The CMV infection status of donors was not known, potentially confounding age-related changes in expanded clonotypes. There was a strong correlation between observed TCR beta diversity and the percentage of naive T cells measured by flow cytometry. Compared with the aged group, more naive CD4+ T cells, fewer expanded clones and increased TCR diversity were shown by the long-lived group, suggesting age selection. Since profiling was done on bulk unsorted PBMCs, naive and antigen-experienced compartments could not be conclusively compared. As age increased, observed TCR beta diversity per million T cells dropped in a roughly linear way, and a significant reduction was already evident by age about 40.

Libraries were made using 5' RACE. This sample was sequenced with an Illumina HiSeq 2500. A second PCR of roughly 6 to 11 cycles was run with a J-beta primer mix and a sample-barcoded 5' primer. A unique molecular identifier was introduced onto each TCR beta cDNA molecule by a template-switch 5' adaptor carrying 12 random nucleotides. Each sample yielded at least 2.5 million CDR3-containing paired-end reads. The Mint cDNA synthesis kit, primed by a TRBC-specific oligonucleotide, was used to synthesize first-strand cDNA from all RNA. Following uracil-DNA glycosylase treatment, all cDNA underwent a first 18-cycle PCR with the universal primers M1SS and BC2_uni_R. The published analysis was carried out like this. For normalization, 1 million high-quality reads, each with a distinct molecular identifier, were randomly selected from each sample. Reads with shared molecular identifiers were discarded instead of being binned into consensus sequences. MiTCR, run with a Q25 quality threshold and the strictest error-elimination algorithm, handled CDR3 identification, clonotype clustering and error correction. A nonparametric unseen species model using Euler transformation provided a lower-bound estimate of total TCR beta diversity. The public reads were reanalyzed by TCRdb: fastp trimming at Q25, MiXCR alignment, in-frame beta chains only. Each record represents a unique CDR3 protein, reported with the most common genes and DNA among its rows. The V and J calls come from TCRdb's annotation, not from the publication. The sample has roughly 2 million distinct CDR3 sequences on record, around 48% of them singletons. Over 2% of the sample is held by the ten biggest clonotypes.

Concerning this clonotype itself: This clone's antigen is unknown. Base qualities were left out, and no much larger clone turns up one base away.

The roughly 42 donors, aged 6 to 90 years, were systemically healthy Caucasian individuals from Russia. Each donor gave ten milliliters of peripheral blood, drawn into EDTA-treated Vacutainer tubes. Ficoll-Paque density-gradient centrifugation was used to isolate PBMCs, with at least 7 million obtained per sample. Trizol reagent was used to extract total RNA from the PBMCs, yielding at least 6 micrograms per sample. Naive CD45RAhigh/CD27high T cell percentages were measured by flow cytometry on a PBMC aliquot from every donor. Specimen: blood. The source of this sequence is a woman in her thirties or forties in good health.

The nucleotide sequence reads TGCAGTGCCATAGGTAGTAGCTCCTACAATGAGCAGTTCTTC. Protein translation: CSAIGSSSYNEQFF. This receptor chain uses TRBV20-1 and TRBJ2-1; a confident D gene designation cannot be given. Counted from cysteine to phenylalanine, this CDR3 has 14 amino acids. CDR3 DNA is the only sequence kept; it has 42 bases, read in frame from the first base. Cut back by 6 bases and 0 bases, the V and J ends lie 12 bases apart. CDR1 and CDR2 (DFQATT, SNEGSKA) derive from the germline V gene (reference sequence).